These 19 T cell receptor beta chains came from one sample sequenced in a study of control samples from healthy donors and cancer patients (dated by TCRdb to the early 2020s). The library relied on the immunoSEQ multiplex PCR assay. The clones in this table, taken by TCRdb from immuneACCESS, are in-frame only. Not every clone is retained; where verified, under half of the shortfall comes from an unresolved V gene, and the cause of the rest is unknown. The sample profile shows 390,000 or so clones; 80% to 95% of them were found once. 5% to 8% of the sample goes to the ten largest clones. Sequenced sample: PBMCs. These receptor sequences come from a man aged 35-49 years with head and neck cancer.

CDR3 nucleotide sequence: TGTGCCAGCAAAGGTTACCCAGGAGGCAATCAGCCCCAGCATTTT. Its protein product is CASKGYPGGNQPQHF. This chain connects TRBV28 to TRBJ1-5; no clear D gene. Germline V gene sequence: CDR1 MDHEN, CDR2 SYDVKM. This CDR3 contains 15 residues. With 7 bases removed from V and 2 bases from J, the gap between germline ends came to 15 bases.

The CDR3 sequence is CASSLRGTSDTQYF. The CDR3 DNA sequence: TGTGCCAGCAGCTTGCGGGGAACCTCAGATACGCAGTATTTT. The rearrangement links TRBV11-2 to TRBJ2-3; the D gene is possibly TRBD2 (6 bases). The ends were cut back, 3 bases at V and 4 bases at J, with 11 bases in the middle. The length of the CDR3 is 14 residues. Germline V lookup: CDR1 SGHAT, CDR2 FQNNGV.

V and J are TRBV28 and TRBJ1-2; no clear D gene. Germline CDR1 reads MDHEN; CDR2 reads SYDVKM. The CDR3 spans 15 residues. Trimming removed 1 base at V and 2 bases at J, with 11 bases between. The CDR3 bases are TGTGCCAGCAGTTTATTTTTCAGTATCAACTATGGCTACACCTTC. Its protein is CASSLFFSINYGYTF.

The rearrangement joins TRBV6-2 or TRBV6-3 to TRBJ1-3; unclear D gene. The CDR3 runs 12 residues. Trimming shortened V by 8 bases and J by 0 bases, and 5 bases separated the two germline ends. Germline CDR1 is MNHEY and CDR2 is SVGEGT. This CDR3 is CASCSSGNTIYF. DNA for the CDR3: TGTGCCAGCTGTTCCTCTGGAAACACCATATATTTT.

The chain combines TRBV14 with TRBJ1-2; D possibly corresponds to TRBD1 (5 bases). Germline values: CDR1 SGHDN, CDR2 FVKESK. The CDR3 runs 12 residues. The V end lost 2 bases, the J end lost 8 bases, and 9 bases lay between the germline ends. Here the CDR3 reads CASSQRGIGYTF. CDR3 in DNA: TGTGCCAGCAGCCAACGGGGGATCGGCTACACCTTC.

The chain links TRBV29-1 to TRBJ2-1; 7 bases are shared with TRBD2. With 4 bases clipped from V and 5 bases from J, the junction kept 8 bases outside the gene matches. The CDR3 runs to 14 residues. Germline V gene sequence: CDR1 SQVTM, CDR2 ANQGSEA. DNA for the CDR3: TGCAGCGTTGGGCGAGCGGGGACGAACAATGAGCAGTTCTTC. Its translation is CSVGRAGTNNEQFF.

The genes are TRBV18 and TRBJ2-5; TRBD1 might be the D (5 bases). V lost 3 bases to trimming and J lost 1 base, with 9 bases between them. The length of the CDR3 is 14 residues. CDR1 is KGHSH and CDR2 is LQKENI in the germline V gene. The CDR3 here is CASSPTDRQETQYF. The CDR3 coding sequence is TGTGCCAGCTCACCGACAGACCGCCAAGAGACCCAGTACTTC.

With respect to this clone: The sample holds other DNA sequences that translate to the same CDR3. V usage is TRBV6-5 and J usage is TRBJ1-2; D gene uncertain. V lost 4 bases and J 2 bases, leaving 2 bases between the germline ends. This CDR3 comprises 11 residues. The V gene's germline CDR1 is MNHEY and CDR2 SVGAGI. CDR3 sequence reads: CASSSNYGYTF. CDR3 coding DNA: TGTGCCAGCAGTTCGAACTATGGCTACACCTTC.

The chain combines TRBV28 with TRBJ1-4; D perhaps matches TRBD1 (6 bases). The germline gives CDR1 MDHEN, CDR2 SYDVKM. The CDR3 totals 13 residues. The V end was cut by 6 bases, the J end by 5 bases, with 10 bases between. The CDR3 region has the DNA TGTGCCAGCAGGAGGACAGAGAATGAAAAACTGTTTTTT. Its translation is CASRRTENEKLFF.

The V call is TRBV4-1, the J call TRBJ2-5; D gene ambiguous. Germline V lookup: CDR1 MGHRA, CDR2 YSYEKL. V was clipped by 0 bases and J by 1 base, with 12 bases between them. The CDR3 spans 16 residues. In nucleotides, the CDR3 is TGCGCCAGCAGCCAAGAGGGGTGGGCACTCCAAGAGACCCAGTACTTC. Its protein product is CASSQEGWALQETQYF.

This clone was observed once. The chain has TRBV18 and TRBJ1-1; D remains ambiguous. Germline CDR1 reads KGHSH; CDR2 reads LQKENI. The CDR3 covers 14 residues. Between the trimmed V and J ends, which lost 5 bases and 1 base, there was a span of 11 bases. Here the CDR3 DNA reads TGTGCCAGCTCAAAAGGGAACCAGAACACTGAAGCTTTCTTT. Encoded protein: CASSKGNQNTEAFF.

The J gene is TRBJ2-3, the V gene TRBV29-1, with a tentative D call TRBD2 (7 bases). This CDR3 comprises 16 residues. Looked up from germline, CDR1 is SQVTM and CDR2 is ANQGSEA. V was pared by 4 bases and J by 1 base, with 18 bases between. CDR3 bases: TGCAGCGTTGCCGGGGGGCGGGAATCGGGCACAGATACGCAGTATTTT. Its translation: CSVAGGRESGTDTQYF.

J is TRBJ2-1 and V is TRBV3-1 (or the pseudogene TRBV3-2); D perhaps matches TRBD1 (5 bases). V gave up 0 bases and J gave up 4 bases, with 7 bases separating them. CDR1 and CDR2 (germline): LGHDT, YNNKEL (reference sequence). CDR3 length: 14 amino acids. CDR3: CASSQEGQYNEQFF. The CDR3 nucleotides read TGTGCCAGCAGCCAAGAGGGGCAATACAATGAGCAGTTCTTC.

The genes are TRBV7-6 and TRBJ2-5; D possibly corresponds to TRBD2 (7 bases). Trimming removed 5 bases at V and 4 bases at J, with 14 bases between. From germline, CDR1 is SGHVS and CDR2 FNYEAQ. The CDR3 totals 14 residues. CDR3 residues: CASSLSRGGETQYF. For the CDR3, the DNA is TGTGCCAGCAGCCTCAGTAGGGGGGGAGAGACCCAGTACTTC.

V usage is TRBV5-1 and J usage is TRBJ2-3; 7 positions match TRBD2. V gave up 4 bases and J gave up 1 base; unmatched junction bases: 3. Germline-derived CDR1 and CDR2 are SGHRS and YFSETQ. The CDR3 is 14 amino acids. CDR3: CASSLAGGTDTQYF. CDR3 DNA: TGCGCCAGCAGCCTCGCGGGGGGCACAGATACGCAGTATTTT.

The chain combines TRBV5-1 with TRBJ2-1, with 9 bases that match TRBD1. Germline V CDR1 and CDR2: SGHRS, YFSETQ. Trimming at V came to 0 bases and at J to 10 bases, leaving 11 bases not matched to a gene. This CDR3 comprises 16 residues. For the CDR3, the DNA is TGCGCCAGCAGCTTGGGGGGAGGACAGGGGTTGGGCGAGCAGTTCTTC. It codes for CASSLGGGQGLGEQFF.

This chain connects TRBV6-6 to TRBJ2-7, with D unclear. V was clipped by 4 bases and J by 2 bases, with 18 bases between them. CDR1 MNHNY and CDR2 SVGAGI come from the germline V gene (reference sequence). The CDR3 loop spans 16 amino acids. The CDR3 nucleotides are TGTGCCAGCAGTTCTAGGATCCGTAAAGCTCCCTACGAGCAGTACTTC. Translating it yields CASSSRIRKAPYEQYF.

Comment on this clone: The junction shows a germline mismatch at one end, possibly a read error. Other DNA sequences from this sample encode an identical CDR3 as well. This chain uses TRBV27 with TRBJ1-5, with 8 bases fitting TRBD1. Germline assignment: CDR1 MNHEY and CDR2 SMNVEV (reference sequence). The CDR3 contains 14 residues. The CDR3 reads CASRQTGDFQPQHF. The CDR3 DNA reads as TGCGCCAGCAGGCAGACAGGGGATTTTCAGCCCCAGCATTTT.

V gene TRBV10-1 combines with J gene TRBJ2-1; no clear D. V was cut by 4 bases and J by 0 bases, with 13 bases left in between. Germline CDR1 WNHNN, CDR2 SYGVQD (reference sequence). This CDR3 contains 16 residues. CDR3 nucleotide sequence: TGCGCCAGCAGTGCAACCCAGGTCAGCTCCTACAATGAGCAGTTCTTC. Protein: CASSATQVSSYNEQFF.